The 12 T cell receptor beta chains listed next were all sequenced from one sample in a study of blood T cell repertoires in COVID-19. The assay was immunoSEQ multiplex PCR, and TCRdb's table has in-frame clones only and misses some. The sample has about 270,000 clones, 86% seen once. Input material: PBMCs or T cells enriched from blood (not recorded which). The receptors shown here come from a woman under 30 who had recovered from COVID-19.

This chain connects TRBV11-3 to TRBJ1-6, with a possible D match to TRBD1 (5 bases). V was pared by 7 bases and J by 5 bases, with 12 bases between. The CDR3 is 14 residues long. Germline-derived CDR1 and CDR2 are SGHNT and YENEEA. Here the CDR3 reads CASTVGQNNSPLHF. The CDR3 coding sequence is TGTGCCAGCACAGTGGGGCAGAATAATTCACCCCTCCACTTT.

The chain couples TRBV7-9 to TRBJ2-3, with 10 bases fitting TRBD2. Germline CDR1 SEHNR, CDR2 FQNEAQ (reference sequence). Losses at the gene ends were 4 bases for V and 0 bases for J; bases not matched to a gene: 1. This CDR3 comprises 15 residues. The DNA of the CDR3 is TGTGCCAGCAGCTCTAGCGGGGGCAGCACAGATACGCAGTATTTT. Translation: CASSSSGGSTDTQYF.

The gene calls are TRBV28 and TRBJ2-7; D perhaps matches TRBD1 (5 bases). V was shortened by 3 bases and J by 2 bases, with 8 bases between the two germline ends. The CDR3 totals 13 residues. Germline CDR1 reads MDHEN; CDR2 reads SYDVKM. The CDR3 bases are TGTGCCAGCAGTTTTAAGGGGCCCTACGAGCAGTACTTC. This translates into CASSFKGPYEQYF.

The chain is built from TRBV27 and TRBJ2-3; D remains ambiguous. This CDR3 has 14 residues. CDR1 and CDR2 from the germline V gene are MNHEY and SMNVEV (reference sequence). Trimming removed 4 bases at V and 5 bases at J, with 13 bases between. CDR3 in amino acids: CASSSAAALDTQYF. The CDR3 bases are TGTGCCAGCAGTTCGGCGGCGGCCCTAGATACGCAGTATTTT.

The V and J genes are TRBV7-2 and TRBJ2-5, with 12 nucleotides matching TRBD1. CDR1 is SGHTA, CDR2 FQGNSA, per germline. CDR3 length equals 15 residues. V gave up 5 bases and J gave up 5 bases; unmatched junction bases: 6. CDR3 sequence (DNA): TGTGCCAGCAGCGGGCAGGGACAGGGGGCTGAGACCCAGTACTTC. Translation: CASSGQGQGAETQYF.

The CDR3 loop reads CASSAPSGDYGYTF. The CDR3 DNA reads as TGTGCCAGCAGTGCCCCATCAGGGGACTATGGCTACACCTTC. The chain couples TRBV28 to TRBJ1-2, with TRBD1 as a possible D gene (6 bases). The ends were cut back, 5 bases at V and 3 bases at J, with 13 bases in the middle. CDR1 and CDR2 from the germline V gene are MDHEN and SYDVKM. This CDR3 has 14 residues.

This chain joins TRBV7-2 and TRBJ1-5; D is perhaps TRBD1 (5 bases). Trimming removed 1 base at V and 8 bases at J, with 15 bases between. This CDR3 comprises 15 residues. The V gene's germline CDR1 is SGHTA and CDR2 FQGNSA. The CDR3 protein is CASSLDGAGYEPQHF. The CDR3 nucleotides read TGTGCCAGCAGCTTAGATGGGGCCGGGTACGAGCCCCAGCATTTT. Supplemented by reference TRBV7-2 and TRBJ1-5, the full variable domain reads GAGVSQSPSNKVTEKGKDVELRCDPISGHTALYWYRQSLGQGLEFLIYFQGNSAPDKSGLPSDRFSAERTGGSVSTLTIQRTQQEDSAVYLCASSLDGAGYEPQHFGDGTRLSIL.

V usage is TRBV14 and J usage is TRBJ1-1; D ambiguous. V dropped 5 bases and J dropped 1 base, with 11 bases sitting between them. The CDR3 contains 14 residues. Germline CDR1 SGHDN, CDR2 FVKESK. The CDR3 sequence: CASSDGVANTEAFF. CDR3 nucleotide sequence: TGTGCCAGCAGCGACGGGGTGGCGAACACTGAAGCTTTCTTT.

The chain is built from TRBV4-3 and TRBJ1-2; D unresolved. Germline V gives CDR1 LGHNA, CDR2 YSLEER. This CDR3 comprises 19 residues. V lost 6 bases and J 6 bases, leaving 32 bases between the germline ends. This chain's CDR3 is CASRRFQASIGGHINGYTF. CDR3 in DNA: TGCGCCAGCAGAAGATTCCAGGCCTCGATTGGAGGTCACATAAATGGCTACACCTTC.

The rearrangement uses TRBV27 and TRBJ2-1; the match to TRBD2 covers 7 bases. The junction had 8 bases not matched to a gene; V was cut back by 2 bases and J by 4 bases. The CDR3 runs to 16 residues. CDR1 and CDR2 (germline): MNHEY, SMNVEV (reference sequence). The CDR3, as DNA: TGTGCCAGCAGTTTAGGCCTAGCGGCCCCATACAATGAGCAGTTCTTC. This encodes CASSLGLAAPYNEQFF.

This clone occurred once. The chain couples TRBV10-3 to TRBJ1-1; TRBD1 is a possible D gene (5 bases). V was clipped by 2 bases and J by 3 bases, with 7 bases between them. The CDR3 spans 13 residues. Germline V gene sequence: CDR1 ENHRY, CDR2 SYGVKD. CDR3 loop: CAISEGAYTEAFF. The CDR3 DNA is TGTGCCATCAGTGAGGGGGCCTACACTGAAGCTTTCTTT.

V and J are TRBV6-4 and TRBJ2-5; 7 nucleotides align to TRBD1. Unmatched junction bases numbered 6, after V lost 6 bases and J lost 5 bases. Germline CDR1 MRHNA, CDR2 SNTAGT. CDR3 length equals 13 residues. The CDR3 loop is CASRKDRVETQYF. CDR3 in DNA: TGTGCCAGCAGGAAAGACAGGGTTGAGACCCAGTACTTC.